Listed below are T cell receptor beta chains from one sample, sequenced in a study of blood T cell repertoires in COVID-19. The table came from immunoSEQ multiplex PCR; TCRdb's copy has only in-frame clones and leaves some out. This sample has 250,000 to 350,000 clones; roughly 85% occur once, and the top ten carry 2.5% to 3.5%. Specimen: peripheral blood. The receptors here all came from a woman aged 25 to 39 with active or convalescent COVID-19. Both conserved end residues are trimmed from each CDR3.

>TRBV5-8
ASSLVRRSTGELF
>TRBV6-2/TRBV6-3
ASSRDRALQPQH
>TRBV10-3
AISPGQGNQPQH
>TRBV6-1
ASSELAGGNTGELF
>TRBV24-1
ATSDPRQGYNEQF
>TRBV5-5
ASSLARGGQGTVGYT
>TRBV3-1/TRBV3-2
ASSLDGGGRYEKLF
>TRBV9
ASSGGISYEQY
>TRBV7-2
ASSLRLDIATNEKLF
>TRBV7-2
ASSLQGTWATGELF
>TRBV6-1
ASSERMGAGNQPQH
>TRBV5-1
ASSLGGANTGELF
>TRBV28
ASSPGGDYGYT
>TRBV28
ASSFLYEQY
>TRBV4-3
ASSQEGRGYGYT
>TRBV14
ASSQVGGMNTEAF
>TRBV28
ASSQGYQPQH
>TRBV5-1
ASSYRGTSGGRSTDTQY
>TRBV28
ASSWTSGGSNEQF
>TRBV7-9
ASSARDRQQG
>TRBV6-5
ASVRSAGGGYT
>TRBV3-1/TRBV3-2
ASSQDLGTEGYT
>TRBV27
ASSSQGGYGYT
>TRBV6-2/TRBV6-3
ASSILGLAGGNEQF
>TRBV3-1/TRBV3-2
ASSRWGEHQPQH
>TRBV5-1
ASSLAPRDTQY
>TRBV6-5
ASSETGHYGYT
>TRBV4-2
ASSQQGGGPQETQY
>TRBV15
ATSREGLAGVGTDTQY
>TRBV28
ASSFFGKHQPQH
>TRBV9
ASSVAFTPGETQY
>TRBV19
ASSPRPSTSGGPYNEQF
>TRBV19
ASSQGDRGAGELF
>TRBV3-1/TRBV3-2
ASSERSYNSPLH
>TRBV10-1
ASSDSQPGERETQY
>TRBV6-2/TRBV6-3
ASSYTGLTDTQY
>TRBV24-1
ATSQGGDYGYT
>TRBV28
ASSTGLGNSPLH
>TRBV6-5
ASSSRRGSGKQF
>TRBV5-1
ASSLAGLASTDTQY
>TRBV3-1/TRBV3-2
ASSQEGRSYYEQY
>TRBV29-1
SVAGGSGNTIY
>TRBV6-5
ASSPAGRTYNEQF
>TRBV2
ASKSERTGNTIY
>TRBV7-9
ASRGLAATYNEQF
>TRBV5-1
ASSFFGLAEETQY
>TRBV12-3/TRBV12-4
ASSLVAGSTQY
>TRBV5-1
ASSRQGQGAGTEAF